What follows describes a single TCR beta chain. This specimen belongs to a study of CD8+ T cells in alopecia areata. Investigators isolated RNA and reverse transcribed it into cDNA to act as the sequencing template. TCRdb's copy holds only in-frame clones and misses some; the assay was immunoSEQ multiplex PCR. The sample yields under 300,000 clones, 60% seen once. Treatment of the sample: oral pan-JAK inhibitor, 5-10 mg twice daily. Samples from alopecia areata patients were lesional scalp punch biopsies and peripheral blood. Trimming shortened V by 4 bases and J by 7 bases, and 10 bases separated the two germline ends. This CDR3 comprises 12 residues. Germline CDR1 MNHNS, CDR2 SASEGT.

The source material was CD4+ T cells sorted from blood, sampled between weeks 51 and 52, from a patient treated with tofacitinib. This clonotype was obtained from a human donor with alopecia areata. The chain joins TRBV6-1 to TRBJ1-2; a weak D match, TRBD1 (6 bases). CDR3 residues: CASSVIQGGYTF. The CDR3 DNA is TGTGCCAGCAGTGTAATACAGGGTGGCTACACCTTC.